The 5 T cell receptor beta chains given below trace back to one sample, sequenced in a study of shared clonotypes between healthy human individuals. The table came from immunoSEQ multiplex PCR; TCRdb's copy has only in-frame clones and leaves some out. The table shows about 1 million clones, with 75% occurring only once. Material: memory CD4+ T cells sorted from blood. Subset described: CD45RA-negative fraction. The source of these receptors is a man in his late teens or twenties in good health.

This clone was observed once. The genes are TRBV4-1 and TRBJ1-1, with D possibly matching TRBD1 (5 bases). CDR3 length: 15 residues. In germline, CDR1 is MGHRA, CDR2 YSYEKL. Trimming left V 0 bases short and J 9 bases short, with 17 bases between. The CDR3 here is CASSQEGAGRSKAFF. CDR3 nucleotides: TGCGCCAGCAGCCAAGAAGGGGCAGGGAGGTCTAAAGCTTTCTTT.

As DNA, the CDR3 is TGCGCCAGCAGCTTGGTTGGCTCCCCCTATAATTCACCCCTCCACTTT. Encoded protein: CASSLVGSPYNSPLHF. The chain combines TRBV5-1 with TRBJ1-6; no definite D call. V was trimmed by 0 bases and J by 2 bases, leaving 9 bases between them. The CDR3 is made up of 16 amino acids. From germline, CDR1 is SGHRS and CDR2 YFSETQ.

The J gene is TRBJ1-1, the V gene TRBV9, with D hard to call. The CDR3 extends over 15 amino acids. The V end lost 4 bases, the J end lost 1 base, and 14 bases lay between the germline ends. In germline, CDR1 is SGDLS, CDR2 YYNGEE. The CDR3, as DNA: TGTGCCAGCAGCCCAACTCAACACTCGAACACTGAAGCTTTCTTT. Amino acid sequence: CASSPTQHSNTEAFF. Full variable domain (missing parts from reference TRBV9 and TRBJ1-1): DSGVTQTPKHLITATGQRVTLRCSPRSGDLSVYWYQQSLDQGLQFLIQYYNGEERAKGNILERFSAQQFPDLHSELNLSSLELGDSALYFCASSPTQHSNTEAFFGQGTRLTVV.

The chain combines TRBV5-4 with TRBJ2-5; D not resolved. Trimming pared 4 bases from V and 2 bases from J, leaving 9 bases between. The CDR3 is 13 amino acids. The germline V gene has CDR1 SGHNT and CDR2 YYREEE (reference sequence). In DNA form, the CDR3 reads TGTGCCAGCAGCGCACAGACGCAAGAGACCCAGTACTTC. Amino acid sequence: CASSAQTQETQYF. The variable domain in full, with the rest retrieved from reference TRBV5-4 and TRBJ2-5, is ETGVTQSPTHLIKTRGQQVTLRCSSQSGHNTVSWYQQALGQGPQFIFQYYREEENGRGNFPPRFSGLQFPNYSSELNVNALELDDSALYLCASSAQTQETQYFGPGTRLLVL.

V is TRBV28 and J is TRBJ1-2; 8 nucleotides agree with TRBD1. There are 14 residues in the CDR3. With V trimmed by 5 bases and J by 4 bases, 6 bases remained unmatched. Germline loops: CDR1 MDHEN, CDR2 SYDVKM. The CDR3 nucleotides read TGTGCCAGCAGTCGACAGGGGCCGGGCTATGGCTACACCTTC. It specifies CASSRQGPGYGYTF.